This entry lists 11 T cell receptor beta chains sequenced from one sample in a study of T cells after yellow fever vaccination. From the 5' RACE reads, TCRdb called clonotypes with MiXCR, one entry per CDR3 protein. The data show tens of thousands of distinct CDR3 sequences, with over 6% seen just once and about 40% held by the top ten. The input for sequencing was CD8+ T cells sorted from PBMCs, taken about 49 days after the first yellow fever vaccination. The source is a man younger than 35 who received the YFV17D yellow fever vaccine.

There are many counts of this clonotype. The CDR3 reads CASSYGEGGGDSYNEQFF. In nucleotides, the CDR3 is TGTGCCAGCAGTTATGGAGAGGGCGGGGGGGACTCCTACAATGAGCAGTTCTTC. The chain has TRBV6-5 and TRBJ2-1; TRBD2 agrees at 9 bases. Germline V gene lookup returns CDR1 MNHEY and CDR2 SVGAGI. The CDR3 extends over 18 amino acids. Germline trimming cut 3 bases from V and 0 bases from J; bases unmatched to any gene: 9.

This clonotype was observed at least ten times. V usage is TRBV7-8 and J usage is TRBJ2-5, with 10 bases lining up with TRBD2. The germline V gene has CDR1 SGHVS and CDR2 FQNEAQ. This CDR3 is built from 15 residues. V was clipped by 6 bases and J by 5 bases; unmatched bases: 9. CDR3 amino acids: CASSSGTSDPETQYF. In DNA, the CDR3 is TGTGCCAGCAGTTCCGGGACTAGCGATCCGGAGACCCAGTACTTC.

V is TRBV29-1 and J is TRBJ1-1; unclear D gene. The germline V gene encodes CDR1 SQVTM and CDR2 ANQGSEA. V was cut by 4 bases and J by 0 bases, with 3 bases left in between. The CDR3 covers 11 residues. CDR3 coding DNA: TGCAGCGTTGGTGTGAACACTGAAGCTTTCTTT. Protein product: CSVGVNTEAFF.

Ten or more counts support this clonotype. CDR3 protein: CASSPGGLSYNEQFF. The CDR3 DNA reads TGCGCCAGCAGCCCCGGGGGCCTGAGCTACAATGAGCAGTTCTTC. The chain uses TRBV4-3 and TRBJ2-1; D is possibly TRBD1 or TRBD2 (6 bases each). The V gene lost 4 bases and the J gene lost 3 bases, with 13 bases spanning the gap. The CDR3 runs to 15 residues. Germline V CDR1 and CDR2: LGHNA, YSLEER.

In this sample, this clonotype turned up a few times. This rearrangement joins TRBV5-1 to TRBJ2-3, with a tentative D call TRBD2 (7 bases). The CDR3 extends over 16 amino acids. Trimming stripped 0 bases from V and 4 bases from J, with 15 bases between. The germline V gene encodes CDR1 SGHRS and CDR2 YFSETQ. The CDR3 coding sequence is TGCGCCAGCAGCTTGGCCAGGGGAGGGGGATCAGATACGCAGTATTTT. As protein: CASSLARGGGSDTQYF. The full variable domain, rest sourced from reference TRBV5-1 and TRBJ2-3, is KAGVTQTPRYLIKTRGQQVTLSCSPISGHRSVSWYQQTPGQGLQFLFEYFSETQRNKGNFPGRFSGRQFSNSRSEMNVSTLELGDSALYLCASSLARGGGSDTQYFGPGTRLTVL.

The chain links TRBV12-3 or TRBV12-4 to TRBJ1-1; D unclear. Trimming took off 10 bases at V and 3 bases at J, with 15 bases between the two ends. The CDR3 loop spans 13 amino acids. This CDR3 is CATLAVEHTEAFF. For the CDR3, the DNA is TGTGCCACCCTAGCGGTTGAGCACACTGAAGCTTTCTTT.

This clonotype was seen repeatedly, ten times or more. The rearrangement uses TRBV28 and TRBJ1-5; the D is unclear. The CDR3 is 13 residues long. Germline V gene sequence: CDR1 MDHEN, CDR2 SYDVKM. Trimming took 3 bases from V and 2 from J, leaving 5 bases between them. The CDR3 is CASSLTGNQPQHF. The CDR3 DNA is TGTGCCAGCAGTTTGACGGGCAATCAGCCCCAGCATTTT.

This clonotype was recorded at least ten times. The rearrangement uses TRBV29-1 and TRBJ1-2; D unclear. The V end lost 7 bases, the J end lost 8 bases, and 14 bases lay between the germline ends. The germline V gene encodes CDR1 SQVTM and CDR2 ANQGSEA. This CDR3 has 11 residues. CDR3 in amino acids: CSASLWEGYTF. DNA for the CDR3: TGCAGCGCATCTCTTTGGGAAGGCTACACCTTC.

This chain links TRBV13 with TRBJ1-2; 8 nucleotides match TRBD1. With V trimmed by 0 bases and J by 5 bases, 2 bases remained unmatched. Per the germline V gene, CDR1 is PRHDT and CDR2 is FYEKMQ (reference sequence). The CDR3 has 14 residues. In nucleotides, the CDR3 is TGTGCCAGCAGCTTAGGGACAGGGGAGTATGGCTACACCTTC. It translates to CASSLGTGEYGYTF.

This clonotype turned up a few times. The chain carries TRBV6-2 or TRBV6-3 and TRBJ1-2, with 10 bases matching TRBD1. CDR3 length equals 15 residues. The germline gives CDR1 MNHEY, CDR2 SVGEGT. V trimming: 7 bases; J trimming: 5 bases; junction bases outside the gene matches: 10. Here the CDR3 DNA reads TGTGCCAGCACCCCCTCTGGGACAGGGGCATATGGCTACACCTTC. Amino acid sequence: CASTPSGTGAYGYTF.

This clonotype was found a few times. This chain joins TRBV13 and TRBJ2-7; maybe TRBD2 (5 bases). V was cut by 5 bases and J by 4 bases, with 12 bases left in between. There are 13 residues in the CDR3. The germline gives CDR1 PRHDT, CDR2 FYEKMQ (reference sequence). This CDR3 is CASSPGVGYEQYV. CDR3 DNA sequence: TGTGCCAGCAGCCCCGGGGTTGGGTACGAGCAGTACGTC.